The next 32 T cell receptor beta chains were all read from a single sample in a study of T cells in Graves' hyperthyroidism and ophthalmopathy (dated by TCRdb to the late 2010s). The library was generated by multiplex PCR. The data were produced on an Illumina HiSeq 2000. TCR beta CDR3 regions were amplified from RNA transcripts. For the first round of RT-PCR on the TCR CDR3, the HTBI primer set was used together with the Qiagen OneStep RT-PCR kit. Using fastp trimming at Q25 and MiXCR clonotype assembly, TCRdb reanalyzed the public sequencing data and kept in-frame beta chains. Each record represents a unique CDR3 protein, reported with the most common genes and DNA among its rows. The sample contains 660,000 or so distinct CDR3 sequences, 45% of them found a single time. The ten most abundant clones make up roughly 7.2% of the sample. The sample taken for sequencing was peripheral blood or thyroid tissue (not recorded which). All receptors come from an adult man with Graves' disease, either hyperthyroidism or ophthalmopathy (not recorded which).

The chain combines TRBV10-3 with TRBJ2-7, with D perhaps TRBD2 (6 bases). The V end was cut by 6 bases, the J end by 0 bases, with 9 bases between. The CDR3 runs to 13 residues. CDR1 ENHRY and CDR2 SYGVKD come from the germline V gene. The chain's CDR3 is CAISMTSSYEQYF. Written as DNA, the CDR3 is TGTGCCATCAGCATGACTAGCTCCTACGAGCAGTACTTC.

The chain links TRBV7-9 to TRBJ1-4; no firm D call. CDR3 length: 12 amino acids. V lost 11 bases, J lost 2 bases, and 9 bases lay in between. Germline V gives CDR1 SEHNR, CDR2 FQNEAQ (reference sequence). CDR3 DNA sequence: TGTGCCGTCGTACGGACTAATGAAAAACTGTTTTTT. This encodes CAVVRTNEKLFF.

As regards this clonotype: This CDR3 fails to terminate in the conserved phenylalanine or tryptophan, so it likely reflects a read error. It is unclear where the CDR3 begins or ends on the DNA, so no DNA is shown, and the CDR3 is as TCRdb lists it. The chain couples TRBV20-1 to TRBJ2-6; the table gives TRBD2 as D, unverified against the DNA. CDR1 DFQATT and CDR2 SNEGSKA come from the germline V gene (reference sequence). The CDR3 is 10 amino acids in total, end residues counted. The CDR3 spells CSARVEGEGY.

V gene TRBV7-2 combines with J gene TRBJ2-7; possibly TRBD1 or TRBD2 for D (5 bases each). Trimming pared 5 bases from V and 0 bases from J, leaving 14 bases between. The CDR3 has 15 residues. Germline V gene lookup returns CDR1 SGHTA and CDR2 FQGNSA. CDR3 DNA: TGTGCCAGCAGCCTCTCCGGGGCCAGCTCCTACGAGCAGTACTTC. This gives the protein CASSLSGASSYEQYF. Variable domain in full (rest from reference TRBV7-2 and TRBJ2-7): GAGVSQSPSNKVTEKGKDVELRCDPISGHTALYWYRQSLGQGLEFLIYFQGNSAPDKSGLPSDRFSAERTGGSVSTLTIQRTQQEDSAVYLCASSLSGASSYEQYFGPGTRLTVT.

The rearrangement uses TRBV19 and TRBJ2-2; TRBD2 matches 9 bases. Germline trimming cut 8 bases from V and 4 bases from J; bases unmatched to any gene: 11. The CDR3 covers 16 residues. The V gene's germline CDR1 is LNHDA and CDR2 SQIVND (reference sequence). The CDR3 DNA reads as TGTGCCAGTTCGGGTGGAGCGGGAGGACTCACCGGGGAGCTGTTTTTT. The encoded protein is CASSGGAGGLTGELFF.

The chain carries TRBV10-3 and TRBJ1-4; 8 bases align to TRBD1. The germline gives CDR1 ENHRY, CDR2 SYGVKD. The length of the CDR3 is 14 residues. The ends lost 3 bases at V and 7 bases at J; junction bases unmatched: 4. Here the CDR3 reads CAISDGQGGEKLFF. CDR3 DNA: TGTGCCATCAGTGACGGACAGGGAGGTGAAAAACTGTTTTTT.

Only a few counts were recorded for this clonotype. This rearrangement joins TRBV29-1 to TRBJ1-5; D gene ambiguous. CDR1 SQVTM and CDR2 ANQGSEA come from the germline V gene. This CDR3 is built from 13 residues. V was cut by 7 bases and J by 5 bases, with 15 bases left in between. The CDR3 DNA is TGCAGCGCTTCGGAGGGCGTACATCAGCCCCAGCATTTT. As protein: CSASEGVHQPQHF. Variable domain in full (rest from reference TRBV29-1 and TRBJ1-5): SAVISQKPSRDICQRGTSLTIQCQVDSQVTMMFWYRQQPGQSLTLIATANQGSEATYESGFVIDKFPISRPNLTFSTLTVSNMSPEDSSIYLCSASEGVHQPQHFGDGTRLSIL.

The V gene is TRBV7-9, the J gene TRBJ1-3; D possibly corresponds to TRBD1 (6 bases). The CDR3 length is 16 residues. Germline CDR1 is SEHNR and CDR2 is FQNEAQ (reference sequence). The ends were cut back, 5 bases at V and 11 bases at J, with 25 bases in the middle. The CDR3 region has the DNA TGTGCCAGCAGCCTAAGATCAGGGGACGATGGTCGTGCCATATATTTT. Translation gives CASSLRSGDDGRAIYF. Full variable domain (missing parts from reference TRBV7-9 and TRBJ1-3): DTGVSQNPRHKITKRGQNVTFRCDPISEHNRLYWYRQTLGQGPEFLTYFQNEAQLEKSRLLSDRFSAERPKGSFSTLEIQRTEQGDSAMYLCASSLRSGDDGRAIYFGEGSWLTVV.

The chain joins TRBV29-1 to TRBJ2-5; tentative D call: TRBD2 (6 bases). V dropped 3 bases and J dropped 2 bases, with 10 bases sitting between them. CDR1 is SQVTM, CDR2 ANQGSEA, per germline. The CDR3 length is 13 residues. The CDR3 loop is CSVDGTYQETQYF. DNA for the CDR3: TGCAGCGTTGATGGGACTTATCAAGAGACCCAGTACTTC.

This clonotype was counted between two and nine times. This chain joins TRBV12-3 or TRBV12-4 and TRBJ1-1; D is unresolved. V lost 5 bases, J lost 6 bases, and 10 bases lay in between. The CDR3 has 12 amino acids. CDR3 DNA sequence: TGTGCCAGCAGTGGGGTTACGGCTGAAGCTTTCTTT. It is translated as CASSGVTAEAFF.

The chain joins TRBV29-1 to TRBJ1-2; TRBD1 agrees at 11 bases. Trimming removed 8 bases from V and 5 bases from J; junction bases left unmatched: 7. The germline V gene has CDR1 SQVTM and CDR2 ANQGSEA. This CDR3 comprises 13 residues. CDR3 region: CSTGTGGGYGYTF. For the CDR3, the DNA is TGCAGCACTGGGACAGGGGGAGGTTATGGCTACACCTTC.

Comment on this clonotype: The junction shows a germline mismatch at one end, possibly a read error. The chain couples TRBV2 to TRBJ1-1; D is unclear. Germline V gene data show CDR1 as SNHLY and CDR2 as FYNNEI. This CDR3 has 13 residues. The DNA of the CDR3 is TGTACCAGCAGAGGCATCATGAACACTGAAGCTTTCTTT. Its protein is CTSRGIMNTEAFF. Complete variable domain (other parts from reference TRBV2 and TRBJ1-1): EPEVTQTPSHQVTQMGQEVILRCVPISNHLYFYWYRQILGQKVEFLVSFYNNEISEKSEIFDDQFSVERPDGSNFTLKIRSTKLEDSAMYFCTSRGIMNTEAFFGQGTRLTVV.

In its sample, this clonotype was seen many times. The genes are TRBV15 and TRBJ2-7; D perhaps matches TRBD2 (5 bases). Germline V CDR1 and CDR2: LNHNV, YYDKDF (reference sequence). This CDR3 has 14 amino acids. V lost 1 base to trimming and J lost 1 base, with 8 bases between them. Here the CDR3 reads CATSRGPGSYEQYF. In nucleotides, the CDR3 is TGTGCCACCAGCAGAGGTCCGGGGTCCTACGAGCAGTACTTC.

The V call is TRBV7-8, the J call TRBJ1-6; weak D call: TRBD1 (6 bases). Germline CDR1 reads SGHVS; CDR2 reads FQNEAQ. The CDR3 loop spans 16 amino acids. Trimming took 5 bases from V and 10 from J, leaving 21 bases between them. CDR3 protein: CASSQGQTGLGSPLHF. The CDR3 region has the DNA TGTGCCAGCAGCCAAGGTCAGACAGGCCTTGGGTCACCCCTCCACTTT.

This clonotype was counted a few times. The chain links TRBV6-1 to TRBJ1-1; D gene uncertain. The CDR3 sequence is 14 residues long. Between the trimmed V and J ends, which lost 5 bases and 0 bases, there was a span of 10 bases. Germline V gene data show CDR1 as MNHNS and CDR2 as SASEGT. CDR3 bases: TGTGCCAGCAGTCCTCACAGCTTGAACACTGAAGCTTTCTTT. This codes for CASSPHSLNTEAFF.

This clonotype was found a few times. The J gene is TRBJ1-5, the V gene TRBV7-8; maybe TRBD1 (6 bases). The CDR3 extends over 14 amino acids. V shed 6 bases and J shed 6 bases, with 15 bases lying between them. Germline V gene data show CDR1 as SGHVS and CDR2 as FQNEAQ. The CDR3, as DNA: TGTGCCAGCAGTTACAGGGAGGTCGGTCAGCCCCAGCATTTT. Its translation is CASSYREVGQPQHF.

This clonotype appeared a single time. A read error may be the cause here, since a much bigger clone is one base away. The chain links TRBV10-3 to TRBJ1-4; the D is unclear. Trimming took 2 bases from V and 11 from J, leaving 12 bases between them. Per germline, CDR1 ENHRY and CDR2 SYGVKD. The CDR3 runs 13 residues. CDR3 bases: TGTGCCATCAGTGAGACTTGGGATGGGAAACTGTTTTTT. It translates to CAISETWDGKLFF.

This sequence joins TRBV7-9 and TRBJ2-5, with 8 bases lining up with TRBD2. The CDR3 is 14 amino acids. J lost 6 bases, V lost 8 bases, and 11 bases had no gene match. Germline CDR1 SEHNR, CDR2 FQNEAQ (reference sequence). The CDR3: CASSMGGRRKTQYF. The CDR3 nucleotides are TGTGCCAGCTCTATGGGCGGGAGGAGGAAGACCCAGTACTTC.

The chain couples TRBV2 to TRBJ1-1, with 7 bases aligning to TRBD1. Germline values: CDR1 SNHLY, CDR2 FYNNEI. V dropped 5 bases and J dropped 8; count of bases not matched to a gene: 8. This CDR3 comprises 13 residues. In DNA form, the CDR3 reads TGTGCCAGCAGTTTATTAACAGGGGCGGAAGCTTTCTTT. Translated: CASSLLTGAEAFF. Variable domain in full (rest from reference TRBV2 and TRBJ1-1): EPEVTQTPSHQVTQMGQEVILRCVPISNHLYFYWYRQILGQKVEFLVSFYNNEISEKSEIFDDQFSVERPDGSNFTLKIRSTKLEDSAMYFCASSLLTGAEAFFGQGTRLTVV.

This clonotype has just one count. Germline and junction disagree at one end, which may indicate a read error. The chain combines TRBV29-1 with TRBJ2-7; maybe TRBD1 (6 bases). This CDR3 spans 13 amino acids. CDR1 is SQVTM, CDR2 ANQGSEA, per germline. This CDR3 reads CSFDRLHSYEQYF. CDR3 nucleotide sequence: TGCAGCTTTGACAGGCTCCACTCCTACGAGCAGTACTTC.

This chain connects TRBV10-3 to TRBJ1-2, with TRBD1 matching over 7 bases. The junction had 6 bases not matched to a gene; V was cut back by 6 bases and J by 8 bases. Germline-derived CDR1 and CDR2 are ENHRY and SYGVKD. This CDR3 is built from 12 residues. As DNA, the CDR3 is TGTGCCATCAGCCAGGGGGGGTACGGCTACACCTTC. Its protein product is CAISQGGYGYTF.

The gene calls are TRBV7-8 and TRBJ1-6; tentative D call: TRBD1 (6 bases). V was pared by 3 bases and J by 7 bases, with 13 bases between. Germline CDR1 and CDR2: SGHVS and FQNEAQ. This CDR3 region has 15 residues. CDR3 DNA sequence: TGTGCCAGCAGCTTTGAGGGAGGGGGGAATTCACCCCTCCACTTT. Its protein product is CASSFEGGGNSPLHF.

In this sample, this clonotype turned up many times. The rearrangement links TRBV7-2 to TRBJ2-7, with D tentatively TRBD2 (5 bases). The CDR3 covers 13 residues. Trimming took off 1 base at V and 6 bases at J, with 10 bases between the two ends. CDR1 SGHTA and CDR2 FQGNSA come from the germline V gene. Written as DNA, the CDR3 is TGTGCCAGCAGCTTAGGTAGCAGCGGCGAGCAGTACTTC. Translated, it gives CASSLGSSGEQYF.

This clonotype was seen a handful of times. The chain uses TRBV24-1 and TRBJ2-7; TRBD1 agrees at 7 bases. Per the germline V gene, CDR1 is KGHDR and CDR2 is SFDVKD. V shed 4 bases and J 2 bases; nucleotides not matched to a gene: 10. This CDR3 has 16 residues. The CDR3 sequence: CATSEPGTASPYEQYF. CDR3 coding DNA: TGTGCCACCAGTGAACCCGGGACAGCGAGTCCCTACGAGCAGTACTTC.

This clonotype was observed at least ten times. The chain has TRBV7-2 and TRBJ1-6; 7 positions agree with TRBD1. This CDR3 comprises 18 residues. Germline-derived CDR1 and CDR2 are SGHTA and FQGNSA. V lost 5 bases and J lost 14; bases outside the gene matches: 24. The CDR3 protein is CASSPGSRQGVASSSLHF. CDR3 sequence (DNA): TGTGCCAGCAGCCCCGGGAGCCGTCAGGGGGTGGCCAGTTCGTCCCTCCACTTT. Based on the CDR3 plus reference TRBV7-2 and TRBJ1-6, the full variable domain is GAGVSQSPSNKVTEKGKDVELRCDPISGHTALYWYRQSLGQGLEFLIYFQGNSAPDKSGLPSDRFSAERTGGSVSTLTIQRTQQEDSAVYLCASSPGSRQGVASSSLHFGNGTRLTVT.

This clonotype came up a few times. The rearrangement links TRBV7-3 to TRBJ2-2; 13 bases match TRBD2. Germline CDR1 SGHTA, CDR2 FQGTGA. Unmatched junction bases numbered 4, after V lost 5 bases and J lost 7 bases. The CDR3 covers 15 residues. The CDR3 DNA is TGTGCCAGCAGCCCCGGACTAGCGGGGGTCGGGGAGCTGTTTTTT. Protein product: CASSPGLAGVGELFF.

This chain joins TRBV7-9 and TRBJ1-4, with D perhaps matching TRBD1 (5 bases). The ends were cut back, 3 bases at V and 7 bases at J, with 12 bases in the middle. This CDR3 region has 14 residues. The germline CDR1 and CDR2 sequences are SEHNR and FQNEAQ (reference sequence). CDR3 loop: CASSLGVNTEKLFF. The CDR3 DNA reads TGTGCCAGCAGCTTGGGGGTGAACACTGAAAAACTGTTTTTT.

Remarks on this clonotype: A read error may produce the germline difference seen at one junction end. The rearrangement links TRBV7-6 to TRBJ1-1; D may be TRBD1 (6 bases). The V gene's germline CDR1 is SGHVS and CDR2 FNYEAQ. The CDR3 contains 15 residues. The CDR3: CVSSPTPQGISEAFF. The CDR3 coding sequence is TGTGTCAGCAGCCCTACGCCTCAGGGGATCTCTGAAGCTTTCTTT.

The rearrangement joins TRBV11-2 to TRBJ2-3, with D hard to call. Trimming shortened V by 5 bases and J by 6 bases, and 6 bases separated the two germline ends. Germline assignment: CDR1 SGHAT and CDR2 FQNNGV. This CDR3 region has 11 residues. CDR3 sequence reads: CASSQPDTQYF. CDR3 DNA: TGTGCCAGCAGCCAACCTGATACGCAGTATTTT.

The chain joins TRBV19 to TRBJ1-5; TRBD1 matches at 7 bases. CDR1 and CDR2 (germline): LNHDA, SQIVND (reference sequence). The CDR3 consists of 14 residues. With V trimmed by 7 bases and J by 3 bases, 6 bases remained unmatched. In DNA form, the CDR3 reads TGTGCCAGTATGGGACAGACTACCAATCAGCCCCAGCATTTT. Its translation is CASMGQTTNQPQHF.

V gene TRBV9 combines with J gene TRBJ2-7; the match to TRBD2 covers 7 bases. Germline V gives CDR1 SGDLS, CDR2 YYNGEE. The CDR3 totals 14 residues. V shed 2 bases and J 2 bases; nucleotides not matched to a gene: 4. The CDR3 protein is CASSVTSVPYEQYF. The CDR3 nucleotides read TGTGCCAGCAGCGTTACTAGCGTACCCTACGAGCAGTACTTC.

This clonotype was detected ten times or more. The V gene is TRBV2, the J gene TRBJ1-3, with D possibly matching TRBD1 (6 bases). Germline loops: CDR1 SNHLY, CDR2 FYNNEI. Trimming pared 7 bases from V and 0 bases from J, leaving 10 bases between. This CDR3 is built from 14 residues. In DNA, the CDR3 is TGTGCCAGCAAACAGGACAGCTCTGGAAACACCATATATTTT. Translated, it gives CASKQDSSGNTIYF.